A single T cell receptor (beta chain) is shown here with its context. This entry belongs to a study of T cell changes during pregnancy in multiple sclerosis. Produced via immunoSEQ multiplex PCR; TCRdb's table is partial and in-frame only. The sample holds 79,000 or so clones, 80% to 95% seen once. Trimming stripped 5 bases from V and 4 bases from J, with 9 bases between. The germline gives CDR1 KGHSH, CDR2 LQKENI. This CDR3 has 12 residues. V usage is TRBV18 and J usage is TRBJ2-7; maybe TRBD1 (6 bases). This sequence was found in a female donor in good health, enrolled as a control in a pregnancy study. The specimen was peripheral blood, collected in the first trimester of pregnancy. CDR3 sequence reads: CASSAQGYEQYF. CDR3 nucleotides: TGTGCCAGCTCAGCGCAGGGGTACGAGCAGTACTTC.